The clone carrying this T cell receptor (beta chain) was recorded only once. The source of the sample is a study of blood T cell repertoires in COVID-19. CDR1 MGHRA and CDR2 YSYEKL come from the germline V gene. The CDR3 has 19 amino acids. V gave up 0 bases and J gave up 3 bases, with 21 bases separating them. The protocol was immunoSEQ multiplex PCR, while the TCRdb copy is restricted to in-frame clones and leaves out a portion. The table has over 35,000 clones, 88% seen once. The sample consisted of peripheral blood. The sequence was obtained from a human donor in a cohort sampled during active COVID-19. This sequence joins TRBV4-1 and TRBJ2-4, with a tentative D call TRBD2 (5 bases). DNA for the CDR3: TGCGCCAGCAGCCAAGACAAGGTAGATTTGCTAGCCCGCAAAAACATTCAGTACTTC. As protein: CASSQDKVDLLARKNIQYF.